The next 24 T cell receptor beta chains were all read from a single sample in a study of blood T cell repertoires in COVID-19. The method was immunoSEQ multiplex PCR; TCRdb's version includes in-frame clones alone and lacks a portion of them. The data contain about 300,000 clones, just under 90% of them singletons. Input material: peripheral blood. The receptors originated from a woman in her 30s with COVID-19, enrolled during active disease.

The V and J genes are TRBV6-2 or TRBV6-3 and TRBJ2-2, with D maybe TRBD2 (5 bases). The CDR3 loop spans 14 amino acids. Germline-derived CDR1 and CDR2 are MNHEY and SVGEGT. Trimming pared 3 bases from V and 6 bases from J, leaving 11 bases between. DNA for the CDR3: TGTGCCAGCAGTTATCACGGGGAATCCGGGGAGCTGTTTTTT. Translation: CASSYHGESGELFF.

The V and J genes are TRBV28 and TRBJ1-5; TRBD1 is a possible D gene (5 bases). Germline CDR1 is MDHEN and CDR2 is SYDVKM. The CDR3 runs 14 residues. Trimming took off 7 bases at V and 6 bases at J, with 16 bases between the two ends. Written as DNA, the CDR3 is TGTGCCAGCAAAGGTCCAGGGCTTGGTCAGCCCCAGCATTTT. It codes for CASKGPGLGQPQHF.

Here the CDR3 DNA reads TGTGCCAGCGTACTGCCGGACAGTTCCTACGAGCAGTACGTC. Amino acid sequence: CASVLPDSSYEQYV. The chain employs TRBV2 and TRBJ2-7; D may be TRBD1 (6 bases). This CDR3 has 14 residues. Germline V gene lookup returns CDR1 SNHLY and CDR2 FYNNEI. Between the trimmed V and J ends, which lost 8 bases and 1 base, there was a span of 15 bases.

J is TRBJ1-1 and V is TRBV19; D is perhaps TRBD1 (6 bases). The CDR3 covers 15 residues. V dropped 1 base and J dropped 3 bases, with 12 bases sitting between them. In germline, CDR1 is LNHDA, CDR2 SQIVND (reference sequence). Written as DNA, the CDR3 is TGTGCCAGTAGTATAGCCTCAGGGGTCGACACTGAAGCTTTCTTT. Its protein product is CASSIASGVDTEAFF.

This clone showed up just once. The chain joins TRBV6-5 to TRBJ1-1; no firm D call. CDR1 and CDR2 from the germline V gene are MNHEY and SVGAGI. The V end was cut by 6 bases, the J end by 3 bases, with 11 bases between. The CDR3 totals 13 residues. For the CDR3, the DNA is TGTGCCAGCAGGAAGGCGGTTCACACTGAAGCTTTCTTT. It translates to CASRKAVHTEAFF.

The chain carries TRBV14 and TRBJ2-7, with TRBD1 as a possible D gene (5 bases). The V and J ends lost 4 bases and 0 bases respectively, with 10 bases between them. Germline V CDR1 and CDR2: SGHDN, FVKESK. The CDR3 is 14 residues long. Here the CDR3 reads CASSLRQSSYEQYF. DNA for the CDR3: TGTGCCAGCAGCCTTCGACAGAGCTCCTACGAGCAGTACTTC.

The chain recombines TRBV18 with TRBJ1-1; D call uncertain. Germline V gene data show CDR1 as KGHSH and CDR2 as LQKENI. Deletions cut 6 bases from V and 0 bases from J, with 8 bases between. The CDR3 totals 13 residues. The CDR3 protein is CASSPGVNTEAFF. DNA for the CDR3: TGTGCCAGCTCGCCGGGTGTGAACACTGAAGCTTTCTTT.

The chain links TRBV7-8 to TRBJ1-5, with unresolved D. Germline-derived CDR1 and CDR2 are SGHVS and FQNEAQ. This CDR3 contains 14 residues. V shed 2 bases and J shed 4 bases, with 9 bases lying between them. The CDR3 is CASSLRTVNQPQHF. The CDR3 DNA follows: TGTGCCAGCAGCTTAAGAACGGTTAATCAGCCCCAGCATTTT.

This chain uses TRBV9 with TRBJ1-6; D remains unclear. Germline CDR1 is SGDLS and CDR2 is YYNGEE. The germline V and J ends were trimmed by 3 bases and 0 bases, with 7 bases remaining between them. The CDR3 extends over 15 amino acids. CDR3 DNA sequence: TGTGCCAGCAGCGAAGGGAGCTCCTATAATTCACCCCTCCACTTT. The encoded protein is CASSEGSSYNSPLHF. Combining the CDR3 with reference TRBV9 and TRBJ1-6 gives the whole variable domain DSGVTQTPKHLITATGQRVTLRCSPRSGDLSVYWYQQSLDQGLQFLIQYYNGEERAKGNILERFSAQQFPDLHSELNLSSLELGDSALYFCASSEGSSYNSPLHFGNGTRLTVT.

The rearrangement joins TRBV27 to TRBJ1-1, with D possibly matching TRBD1 (6 bases). Germline CDR1 MNHEY, CDR2 SMNVEV (reference sequence). CDR3 length: 11 residues. Trimming removed 6 bases from V and 9 bases from J, with 11 bases in between. The CDR3, as DNA: TGTGCCAGCAGGGGGGCCCGGAAAGCTTTCTTT. Translated, it gives CASRGARKAFF.

This clone turned up a few times. The V gene is TRBV10-2, the J gene TRBJ1-1; D possibly corresponds to TRBD1 (5 bases). The CDR3 length is 14 residues. Trimming cost V 0 bases and J 4 bases, with 9 bases left between them. Germline assignment: CDR1 WSHSY and CDR2 SAAADI. This chain's CDR3 is CASSESSGFTEAFF. The CDR3 bases are TGCGCCAGCAGTGAGTCTTCAGGGTTCACTGAAGCTTTCTTT.

The chain uses TRBV19 and TRBJ2-1, with 9 nucleotides matching TRBD1. This CDR3 has 16 amino acids. The germline V gene encodes CDR1 LNHDA and CDR2 SQIVND (reference sequence). Trimming took 1 base from V and 7 from J; bases not matched to a gene: 8. The CDR3 loop is CASSIVRGTGFNEQFF. The CDR3 nucleotides are TGTGCCAGTAGTATAGTCCGCGGGACAGGGTTTAATGAGCAGTTCTTC.

This clone was seen only once. V usage is TRBV6-1 and J usage is TRBJ1-1; the D is unclear. This CDR3 region has 15 residues. Per germline, CDR1 MNHNS and CDR2 SASEGT. Trimming removed 0 bases at V and 4 bases at J, with 12 bases between. Here the CDR3 reads CASSEAWALGTEAFF. DNA for the CDR3: TGTGCCAGCAGTGAAGCTTGGGCCCTGGGCACTGAAGCTTTCTTT.

The genes are TRBV12-3 or TRBV12-4 and TRBJ1-2; TRBD1 matches 7 bases. V lost 6 bases to trimming and J lost 5 bases; unmatched junction nucleotides: 6. This CDR3 has 13 residues. CDR3 coding DNA: TGTGCCAGCAGCCTAACAGGGGTGTATGGCTACACCTTC. It specifies CASSLTGVYGYTF.

The genes are TRBV15 and TRBJ2-1, with TRBD2 matching 9 bases. The trim removed 0 bases at V and 4 bases at J, leaving 7 bases unmatched. This CDR3 contains 17 residues. Germline CDR1 is LNHNV and CDR2 is YYDKDF (reference sequence). The CDR3 DNA is TGTGCCACCAGCAGAGATCGTACTAGCGGGCGTTACAATGAGCAGTTCTTC. Amino acids: CATSRDRTSGRYNEQFF.

The V gene is TRBV21-1, the J gene TRBJ1-3; TRBD1, the D gene given by the table, was not confirmed from the DNA. TRBV21-1 is marked as a pseudogene. This CDR3 spans 16 amino acids. CDR3 region: CASSQAPPSSGNTIYF. CDR3 bases: TGTGCCAGCAGCCAGGCTCCACCGAGCTCTGGAAACACCATATATTTT.

V is TRBV6-5 and J is TRBJ1-5; possibly TRBD1 for D (5 bases). The V gene lost 0 bases and the J gene lost 3 bases, with 9 bases spanning the gap. The germline V gene encodes CDR1 MNHEY and CDR2 SVGAGI. The CDR3 totals 15 residues. The CDR3 DNA reads TGTGCCAGCAGTTACTCCCTGACAGCCAATCAGCCCCAGCATTTT. Amino acids: CASSYSLTANQPQHF.

The J gene is TRBJ2-7, the V gene TRBV5-1; D gene ambiguous. Germline values: CDR1 SGHRS, CDR2 YFSETQ. Trimming pared 5 bases from V and 0 bases from J, leaving 15 bases between. The CDR3 extends over 15 amino acids. This chain's CDR3 is CASRPAEASSYEQYV. For the CDR3, the DNA is TGCGCCAGCAGACCCGCCGAGGCCAGCTCCTACGAGCAGTACGTC.

This rearrangement joins TRBV4-2 to TRBJ2-5; D unresolved. This CDR3 is built from 12 residues. The V gene lost 0 bases and the J gene lost 5 bases, with 4 bases spanning the gap. Germline V gene lookup returns CDR1 LGHNA and CDR2 YNFKEQ. The chain's CDR3 is CASSQDRETQYF. In nucleotides, the CDR3 is TGTGCCAGCAGCCAAGATCGGGAGACCCAGTACTTC.

The V gene is TRBV5-6, the J gene TRBJ1-1, with TRBD1 identical over 11 bases. This CDR3 spans 16 amino acids. Germline CDR1 SGHDT, CDR2 YYEEEE. The V segment lost 2 bases and the J segment 2 bases; nucleotides outside the gene matches: 5. The CDR3 reads CASSFGTGGLNTEAFF. The CDR3 region has the DNA TGTGCCAGCAGCTTCGGGACAGGGGGGCTTAACACTGAAGCTTTCTTT.

V usage is TRBV3-1 (or the pseudogene TRBV3-2) and J usage is TRBJ1-2, with 8 bases aligning to TRBD1. V shed 5 bases and J 6 bases; nucleotides not matched to a gene: 5. CDR1 is LGHDT, CDR2 YNNKEL, per germline (reference sequence). The CDR3 covers 13 residues. CDR3 sequence (DNA): TGTGCCAGCAGCTATTCACAGGGGGATGGCTACACCTTC. Amino acids: CASSYSQGDGYTF.

This sequence joins TRBV19 and TRBJ2-1; D gene unclear. V lost 6 bases and J 5 bases, leaving 14 bases between the germline ends. The CDR3 spans 14 residues. The germline CDR1 and CDR2 sequences are LNHDA and SQIVND (reference sequence). In DNA, the CDR3 is TGTGCCAGTAGCCGGTACAGTAGTAACAATGAGCAGTTCTTC. Its protein product is CASSRYSSNNEQFF.

This chain joins TRBV5-4 and TRBJ2-5; TRBD2 matches at 16 bases. The junction had 9 bases not matched to a gene; V was cut back by 3 bases and J by 4 bases. CDR3 length: 18 residues. CDR1 is SGHNT and CDR2 is YYREEE in the germline V gene (reference sequence). CDR3 sequence (DNA): TGTGCCAGCAGCTCCGGGACTAGCGGGGGGGAGGGGTCAGAGACCCAGTACTTC. It is translated as CASSSGTSGGEGSETQYF.

This clone showed up just once. The J gene is TRBJ1-2, the V gene TRBV2; D may be TRBD1 (5 bases). Trimming left V 6 bases short and J 6 bases short, with 17 bases between. Germline CDR1 and CDR2: SNHLY and FYNNEI. The CDR3 length is 14 residues. The CDR3 here is CASRQTGRGNGYTF. Written as DNA, the CDR3 is TGTGCCAGCAGGCAGACCGGGAGGGGAAATGGCTACACCTTC.